This T cell receptor (beta chain) was profiled in a study of blood T cell repertoires in COVID-19. On the study more broadly: Researchers got acute and convalescent COVID-19 samples from the United States, Italy and Spain. T cells, B-cell-depleted T cells, or PBMCs provided the cDNA or gDNA that served as material.

Authors' data handling: Nucleated cell number was recorded as an estimate derived from reference gene primer amplification. Generated by immunoSEQ multiplex PCR, the TCRdb table keeps only in-frame clones and is missing some. The V and J calls and the clone size are those of that table, but D and trimming were determined from the DNA. The data contain about 140,000 clones, roughly nine tenths of them singletons. V lost 8 bases, J lost 4 bases, and 10 bases stayed unmatched. The CDR3 runs 14 residues. Looked up from germline, CDR1 is MDHEN and CDR2 is SYDVKM. This chain joins TRBV28 and TRBJ2-7, with 8 bases matching TRBD2. The source is a human donor in a cohort sampled during active COVID-19. Sequencing input: peripheral blood. CDR3 sequence (DNA): TGTGCCAGCGCGGCATTAGCGGGGAGGTACGAGCAGTACTTC. This gives the protein CASAALAGRYEQYF. Looking up the rest from reference TRBV28 and TRBJ2-7 gives the full variable domain: DVKVTQSSRYLVKRTGEKVFLECVQDMDHENMFWYRQDPGLGLRLIYFSYDVKMKEKGDIPEGYSVSREKKERFSLILESASTNQTSMYLCASAALAGRYEQYFGPGTRLTVT.